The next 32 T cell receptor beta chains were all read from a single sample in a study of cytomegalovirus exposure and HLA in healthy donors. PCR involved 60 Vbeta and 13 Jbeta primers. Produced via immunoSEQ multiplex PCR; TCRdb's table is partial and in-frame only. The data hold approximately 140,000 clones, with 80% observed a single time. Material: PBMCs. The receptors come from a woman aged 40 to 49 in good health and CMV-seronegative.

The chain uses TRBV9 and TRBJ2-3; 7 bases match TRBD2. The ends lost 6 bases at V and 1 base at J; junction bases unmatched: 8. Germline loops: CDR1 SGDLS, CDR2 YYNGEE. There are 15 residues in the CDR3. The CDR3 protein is CASTSGASGTDTQYF. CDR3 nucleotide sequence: TGTGCCAGCACGAGCGGGGCTAGCGGCACAGATACGCAGTATTTT. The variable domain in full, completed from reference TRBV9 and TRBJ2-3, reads DSGVTQTPKHLITATGQRVTLRCSPRSGDLSVYWYQQSLDQGLQFLIQYYNGEERAKGNILERFSAQQFPDLHSELNLSSLELGDSALYFCASTSGASGTDTQYFGPGTRLTVL.

CDR3 sequence: CASSQEVRQAYNEQFF. CDR3 DNA: TGCGCCAGCAGCCAAGAAGTCAGGCAAGCCTACAATGAGCAGTTCTTC. The J gene is TRBJ2-1, the V gene TRBV4-3, with unresolved D. The CDR3 extends over 16 amino acids. Trimming took 0 bases from V and 2 from J, leaving 11 bases between them. Looked up from germline, CDR1 is LGHNA and CDR2 is YSLEER.

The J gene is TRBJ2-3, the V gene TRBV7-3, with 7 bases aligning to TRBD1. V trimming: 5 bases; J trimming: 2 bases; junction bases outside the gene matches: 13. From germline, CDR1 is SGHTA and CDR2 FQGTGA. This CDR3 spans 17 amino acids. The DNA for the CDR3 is TGTGCCAGCAGCCTATGGCAAGGGGGCGGTGACACAGATACGCAGTATTTT. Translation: CASSLWQGGGDTDTQYF.

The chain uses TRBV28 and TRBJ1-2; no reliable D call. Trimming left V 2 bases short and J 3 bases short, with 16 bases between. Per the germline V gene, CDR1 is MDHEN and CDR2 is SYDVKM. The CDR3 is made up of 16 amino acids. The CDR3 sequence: CASSLVGRGLDYGYTF. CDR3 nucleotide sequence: TGTGCCAGCAGTTTAGTCGGCCGGGGTTTGGACTATGGCTACACCTTC.

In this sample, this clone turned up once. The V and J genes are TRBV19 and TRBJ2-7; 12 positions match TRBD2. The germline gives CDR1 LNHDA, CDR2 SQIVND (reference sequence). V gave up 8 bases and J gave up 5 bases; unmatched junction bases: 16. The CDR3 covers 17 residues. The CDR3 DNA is TGTGCCAGTGCCAGGTCTAGCGGGAGGGCCGTCGGGGACGAGCAGTACTTC. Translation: CASARSSGRAVGDEQYF.

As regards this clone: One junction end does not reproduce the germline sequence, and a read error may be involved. CDR3 region: CASSLSQSQETQYF. CDR3 bases: TGTGCCAGCAGTCTATCCCAGTCCCAAGAGACCCAGTACTTC. This sequence joins TRBV27 and TRBJ2-5, with unresolved D. Germline V gene sequence: CDR1 MNHEY, CDR2 SMNVEV (reference sequence). This CDR3 spans 14 amino acids.

The CDR3 is CASSAATGYGYTF. The CDR3 coding sequence is TGCGCCAGCAGCGCTGCTACAGGTTATGGCTACACCTTC. The rearrangement joins TRBV5-1 to TRBJ1-2, with D possibly being TRBD1 (5 bases). The length of the CDR3 is 13 residues. In germline, CDR1 is SGHRS, CDR2 YFSETQ. Trimming cost V 4 bases and J 5 bases, with 12 bases left between them.

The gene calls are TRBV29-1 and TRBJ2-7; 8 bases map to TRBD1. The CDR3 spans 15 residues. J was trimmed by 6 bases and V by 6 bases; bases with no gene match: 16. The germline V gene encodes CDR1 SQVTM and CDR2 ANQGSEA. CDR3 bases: TGCAGCGTGTCCGGCAGGGGGCGCCTGGCCGCCGAGCAGTACTTC. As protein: CSVSGRGRLAAEQYF.

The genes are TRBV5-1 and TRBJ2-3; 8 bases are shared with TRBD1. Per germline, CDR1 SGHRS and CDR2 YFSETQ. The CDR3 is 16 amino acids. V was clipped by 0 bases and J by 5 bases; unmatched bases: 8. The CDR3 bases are TGCGCCAGCAGCTTGGTGGGCAGGGGGCAGGGAGATACGCAGTATTTT. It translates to CASSLVGRGQGDTQYF.

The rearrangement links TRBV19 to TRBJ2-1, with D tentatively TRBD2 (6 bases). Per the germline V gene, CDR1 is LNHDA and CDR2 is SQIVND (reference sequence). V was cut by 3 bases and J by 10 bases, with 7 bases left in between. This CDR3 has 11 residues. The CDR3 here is CASSISGEQFF. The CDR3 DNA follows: TGTGCCAGTAGTATTAGCGGCGAGCAGTTCTTC.

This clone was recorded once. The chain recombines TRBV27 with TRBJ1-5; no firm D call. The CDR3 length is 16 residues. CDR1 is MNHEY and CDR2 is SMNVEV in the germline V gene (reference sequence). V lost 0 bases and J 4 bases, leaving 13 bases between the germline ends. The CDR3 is CASSLSVTGINQPQHF. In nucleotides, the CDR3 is TGTGCCAGCAGTTTATCCGTTACGGGGATTAATCAGCCCCAGCATTTT.

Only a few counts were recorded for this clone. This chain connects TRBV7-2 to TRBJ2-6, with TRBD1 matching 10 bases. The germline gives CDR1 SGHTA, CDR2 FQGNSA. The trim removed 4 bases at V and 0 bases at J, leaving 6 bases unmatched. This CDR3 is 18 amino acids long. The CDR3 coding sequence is TGTGCCAGCAGCTCCCGACAGGGGGCCTACTCTGGGGCCAACGTCCTGACTTTC. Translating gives CASSSRQGAYSGANVLTF.

CDR3 sequence reads: CASSLSGGQNTEAFF. The CDR3 DNA reads as TGTGCCAGCAGTTTATCCGGGGGGCAGAACACTGAAGCTTTCTTT. The chain combines TRBV28 with TRBJ1-1; D perhaps matches TRBD1 (6 bases). CDR1 and CDR2 from the germline V gene are MDHEN and SYDVKM. This CDR3 is 15 amino acids long. Trimming stripped 1 base from V and 1 base from J, with 10 bases between.

CDR3 residues: CASSLEGDRGSYEQYF. The CDR3 DNA is TGTGCCAGCAGCTTAGAAGGGGACAGGGGTTCCTACGAGCAGTACTTC. The chain uses TRBV7-9 and TRBJ2-7, with 10 bases fitting TRBD1. The ends lost 1 base at V and 1 base at J; junction bases unmatched: 4. Germline CDR1 is SEHNR and CDR2 is FQNEAQ (reference sequence). This CDR3 is 16 amino acids long.

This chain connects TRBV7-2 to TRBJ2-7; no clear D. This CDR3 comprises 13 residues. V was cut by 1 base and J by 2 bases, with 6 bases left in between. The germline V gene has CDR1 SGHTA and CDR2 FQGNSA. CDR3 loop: CASSLELTYEQYF. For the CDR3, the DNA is TGTGCCAGCAGCTTAGAACTTACCTACGAGCAGTACTTC.

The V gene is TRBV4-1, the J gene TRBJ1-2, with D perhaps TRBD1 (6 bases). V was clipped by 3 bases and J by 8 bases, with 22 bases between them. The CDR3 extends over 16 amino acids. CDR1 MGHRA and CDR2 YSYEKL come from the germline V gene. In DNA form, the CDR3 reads TGCGCCAGCAGCCAGTGGGGCAGGGGCCGGAGAGACGGCTACACCTTC. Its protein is CASSQWGRGRRDGYTF.

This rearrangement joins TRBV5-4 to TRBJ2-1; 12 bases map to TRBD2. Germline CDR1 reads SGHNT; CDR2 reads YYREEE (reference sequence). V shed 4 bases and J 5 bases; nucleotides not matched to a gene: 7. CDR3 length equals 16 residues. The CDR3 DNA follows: TGTGCCAGCAGCGGGGCCCCTAGCGGGGGGGACAATGAGCAGTTCTTC. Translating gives CASSGAPSGGDNEQFF.

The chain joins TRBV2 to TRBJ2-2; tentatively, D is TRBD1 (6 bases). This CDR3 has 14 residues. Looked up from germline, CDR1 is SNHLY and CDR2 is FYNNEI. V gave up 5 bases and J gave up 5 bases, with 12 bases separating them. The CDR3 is CASSRSGETGELFF. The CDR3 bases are TGTGCCAGCAGTCGATCAGGGGAAACCGGGGAGCTGTTTTTT.

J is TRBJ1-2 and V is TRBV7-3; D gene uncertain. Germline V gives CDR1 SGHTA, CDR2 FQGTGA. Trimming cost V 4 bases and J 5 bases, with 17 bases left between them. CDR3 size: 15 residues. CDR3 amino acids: CASSSGAGSDYGYTF. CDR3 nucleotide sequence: TGTGCCAGCAGCTCCGGTGCTGGGAGTGATTATGGCTACACCTTC.

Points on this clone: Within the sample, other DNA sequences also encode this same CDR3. In DNA, the CDR3 is TGTGCCAGCAGCGTAGGGCAGGGGGTTTACGAGCAGTACTTC. Residues: CASSVGQGVYEQYF. J is TRBJ2-7 and V is TRBV9, with 7 bases lining up with TRBD1. J lost 4 bases, V lost 0 bases, and 4 bases had no gene match. The CDR3 loop spans 14 amino acids. Germline V CDR1 and CDR2: SGDLS, YYNGEE.

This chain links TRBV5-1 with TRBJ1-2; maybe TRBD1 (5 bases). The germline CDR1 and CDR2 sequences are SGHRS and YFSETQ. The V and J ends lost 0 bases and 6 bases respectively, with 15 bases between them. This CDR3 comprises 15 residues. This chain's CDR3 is CASSLGEVREHGYTF. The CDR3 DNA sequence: TGCGCCAGCAGCTTGGGGGAAGTCAGGGAACATGGCTACACCTTC.

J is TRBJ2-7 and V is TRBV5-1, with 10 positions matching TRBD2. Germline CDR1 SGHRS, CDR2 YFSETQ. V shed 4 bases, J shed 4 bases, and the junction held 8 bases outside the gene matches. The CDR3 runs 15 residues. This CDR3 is CASSRSGTSEYEQYF. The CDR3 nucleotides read TGCGCCAGCAGCCGTTCCGGGACTAGCGAATACGAGCAGTACTTC.

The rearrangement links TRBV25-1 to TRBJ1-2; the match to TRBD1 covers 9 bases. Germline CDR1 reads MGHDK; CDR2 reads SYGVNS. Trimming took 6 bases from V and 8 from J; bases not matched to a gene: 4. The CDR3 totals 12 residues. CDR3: CASSDRGLGYTF. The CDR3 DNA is TGTGCCAGCAGCGACAGGGGGTTGGGCTACACCTTC.

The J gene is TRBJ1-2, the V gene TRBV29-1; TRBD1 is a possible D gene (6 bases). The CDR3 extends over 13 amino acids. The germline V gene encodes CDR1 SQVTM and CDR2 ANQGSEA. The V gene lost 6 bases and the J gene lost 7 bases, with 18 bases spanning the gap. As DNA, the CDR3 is TGCAGCGTCCAAACCGGGGCAGGGGTTGGCTACACCTTC. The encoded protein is CSVQTGAGVGYTF.

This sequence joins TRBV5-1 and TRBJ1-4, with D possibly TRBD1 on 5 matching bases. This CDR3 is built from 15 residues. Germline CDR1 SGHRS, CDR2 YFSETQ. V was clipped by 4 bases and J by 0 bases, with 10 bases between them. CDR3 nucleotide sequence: TGCGCCAGCAGCCACAGGCCTTCAACTAATGAAAAACTGTTTTTT. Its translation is CASSHRPSTNEKLFF.

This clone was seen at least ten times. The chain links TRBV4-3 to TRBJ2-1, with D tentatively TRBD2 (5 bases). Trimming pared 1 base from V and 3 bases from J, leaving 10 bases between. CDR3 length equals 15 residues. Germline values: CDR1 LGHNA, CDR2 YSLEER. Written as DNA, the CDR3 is TGCGCCAGCAGCCAAGGGGAACGGGGCTACAATGAGCAGTTCTTC. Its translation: CASSQGERGYNEQFF.

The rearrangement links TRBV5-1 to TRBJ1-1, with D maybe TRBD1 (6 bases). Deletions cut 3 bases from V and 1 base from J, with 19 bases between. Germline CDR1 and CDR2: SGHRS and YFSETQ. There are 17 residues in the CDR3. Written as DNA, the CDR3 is TGCGCCAGCAGCTCGACGGGACATCGGCAGTCGAACACTGAAGCTTTCTTT. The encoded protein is CASSSTGHRQSNTEAFF.

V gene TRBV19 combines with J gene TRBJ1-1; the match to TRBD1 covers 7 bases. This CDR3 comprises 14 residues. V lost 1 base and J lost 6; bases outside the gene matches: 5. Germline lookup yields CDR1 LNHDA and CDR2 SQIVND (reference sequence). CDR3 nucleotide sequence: TGTGCCAGTAGTATAGCCCGGGACAGACCTGAAGCTTTCTTT. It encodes CASSIARDRPEAFF. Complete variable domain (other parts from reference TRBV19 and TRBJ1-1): DGGITQSPKYLFRKEGQNVTLSCEQNLNHDAMYWYRQDPGQGLRLIYYSQIVNDFQKGDIAEGYSVSREKKESFPLTVTSAQKNPTAFYLCASSIARDRPEAFFGQGTRLTVV.

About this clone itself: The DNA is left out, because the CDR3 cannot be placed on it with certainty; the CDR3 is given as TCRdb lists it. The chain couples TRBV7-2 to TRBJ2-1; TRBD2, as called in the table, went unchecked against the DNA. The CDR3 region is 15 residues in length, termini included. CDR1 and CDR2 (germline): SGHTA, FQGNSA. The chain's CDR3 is CASSLGSVAGGSRFF.

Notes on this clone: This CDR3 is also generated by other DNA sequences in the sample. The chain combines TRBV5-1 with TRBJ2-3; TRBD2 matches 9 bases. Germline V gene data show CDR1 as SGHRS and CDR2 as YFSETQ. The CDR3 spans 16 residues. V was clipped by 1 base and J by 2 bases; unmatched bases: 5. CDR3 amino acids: CASSLRLAEITDTQYF. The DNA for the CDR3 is TGCGCCAGCAGCTTGCGACTAGCGGAAATCACAGATACGCAGTATTTT.

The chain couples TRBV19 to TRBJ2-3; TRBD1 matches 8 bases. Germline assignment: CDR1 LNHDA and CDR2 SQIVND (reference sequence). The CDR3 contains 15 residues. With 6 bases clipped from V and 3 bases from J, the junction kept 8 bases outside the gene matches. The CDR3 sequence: CASRPGQGATDTQYF. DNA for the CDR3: TGTGCCAGTAGGCCCGGGCAGGGGGCTACAGATACGCAGTATTTT. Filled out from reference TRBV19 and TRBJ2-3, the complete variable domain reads DGGITQSPKYLFRKEGQNVTLSCEQNLNHDAMYWYRQDPGQGLRLIYYSQIVNDFQKGDIAEGYSVSREKKESFPLTVTSAQKNPTAFYLCASRPGQGATDTQYFGPGTRLTVL.

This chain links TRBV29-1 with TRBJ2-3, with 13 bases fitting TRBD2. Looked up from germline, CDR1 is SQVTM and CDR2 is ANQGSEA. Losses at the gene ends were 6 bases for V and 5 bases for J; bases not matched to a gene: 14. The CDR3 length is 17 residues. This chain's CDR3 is CSVDPGLAGPGGDTQYF. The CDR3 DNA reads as TGCAGCGTAGACCCGGGACTAGCGGGACCAGGGGGAGATACGCAGTATTTT.